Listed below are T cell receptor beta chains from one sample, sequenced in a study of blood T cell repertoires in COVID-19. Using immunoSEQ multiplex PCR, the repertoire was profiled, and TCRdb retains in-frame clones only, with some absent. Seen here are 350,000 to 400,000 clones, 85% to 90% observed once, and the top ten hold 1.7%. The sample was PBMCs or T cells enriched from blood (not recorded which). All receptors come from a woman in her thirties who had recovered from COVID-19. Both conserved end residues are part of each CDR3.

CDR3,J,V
CASSSAGVGDYEQYF,TRBJ2-7,TRBV7-9
CASNRDSLRDEQFF,TRBJ2-1,TRBV5-1
CASSSSGDDYEQYF,TRBJ2-7,TRBV27
CASSQGWGLDQPQHF,TRBJ1-5,TRBV3-1/TRBV3-2
CASSREGQPQHF,TRBJ1-5,TRBV18
CASSPYDRDNTEAFF,TRBJ1-1,TRBV25-1
CASKRQVGPSDTQYF,TRBJ2-3,TRBV2
CASSPPGLAGGLGTGELFF,TRBJ2-2,TRBV6-2/TRBV6-3
CASSIFLRGDYEQYF,TRBJ2-7,TRBV19
CASSWDRGALEQYF,TRBJ2-7,TRBV6-2/TRBV6-3